This T cell receptor (beta chain) was observed in a study of shared clonotypes between healthy human individuals. Healthy HIV-negative adults with no recent acute infections or vaccinations were recruited as donors. Clones were sequenced by immunoSEQ multiplex PCR, and TCRdb holds only the in-frame ones, with some missing. The sample lists roughly 2,300,000 clones, just under 95% occurring once. Germline CDR1 and CDR2: SGHRS and YFSETQ. V lost 4 bases to trimming and J lost 5 bases; unmatched junction nucleotides: 8. This CDR3 is 16 amino acids long. As regards this clone: The sample carries other DNA sequences with the same CDR3.

The TCR originated in a man in his late teens or twenties in good health. Some clones in this sample may be carry-over from other donors' samples. Sequencing used naive CD4+ T cells from PBMCs. This sample's subset: CD45RA+ positively selected. This rearrangement joins TRBV5-1 to TRBJ2-3, with TRBD2 identical over 12 bases. The DNA for the CDR3 is TGCGCCAGCAGCCCCGGACTAGCGGGGAGTAGAGATACGCAGTATTTT. The encoded protein is CASSPGLAGSRDTQYF.